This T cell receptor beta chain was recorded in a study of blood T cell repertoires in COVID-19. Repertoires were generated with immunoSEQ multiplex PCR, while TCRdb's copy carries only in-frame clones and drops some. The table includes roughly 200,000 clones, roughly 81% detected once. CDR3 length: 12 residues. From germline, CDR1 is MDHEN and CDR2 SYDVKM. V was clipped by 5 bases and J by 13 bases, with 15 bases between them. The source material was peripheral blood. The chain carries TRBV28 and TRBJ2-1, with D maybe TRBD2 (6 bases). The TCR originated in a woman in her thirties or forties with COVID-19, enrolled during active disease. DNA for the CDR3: TGTGCCAGCAGTGGGGGACTCCCCCAACAGTTCTTC. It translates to CASSGGLPQQFF.